This TCR beta chain was retrieved from a study of blood T cell repertoires in COVID-19. Study-level background: The study drew acute and convalescent COVID-19 samples from the United States, Italy and Spain. PBMCs, B-cell-depleted T cells, or T cells were the source of the cDNA or gDNA that made up the material.

The CDR3 runs to 13 residues. Germline-derived CDR1 and CDR2 are SGHVS and FQNEAQ. V dropped 5 bases and J dropped 6 bases, with 11 bases sitting between them. In the study's own analysis: By means of reference gene primer amplification, nucleated cell counts were estimated. Clones were sequenced by immunoSEQ multiplex PCR, and TCRdb holds only the in-frame ones, with some missing. V and J calls plus clone size are reproduced from that table; the DNA served to infer D and trimming. This repertoire shows around 700,000 clones, over 80% found once; its top ten account for 0.2% to 0.3%. V is TRBV7-8 and J is TRBJ2-1; the D gene is possibly TRBD2 (5 bases). Sequenced input: peripheral blood. The sequence came from a woman under 30 with acute or convalescent COVID-19. The CDR3 DNA sequence: TGTGCCAGCAGCCCCGGACTCCCCAATGAGCAGTTCTTC. It translates to CASSPGLPNEQFF.